This TCR beta chain was retrieved from a study of T cell responses to AZD1222 COVID-19 vaccine. Clones were read by immunoSEQ multiplex PCR, and TCRdb kept only the in-frame ones, dropping some. This table has some 150,000 clones, about 89% appearing once. CDR3 length: 15 residues. Deletions cut 2 bases from V and 3 bases from J, with 14 bases between. Germline assignment: CDR1 MDHEN and CDR2 SYDVKM. This rearrangement joins TRBV28 to TRBJ2-7; tentatively, D is TRBD2 (7 bases). The sequenced sample was peripheral blood, obtained on day 0 of AZD1222 vaccination. This sequence originates from an adult in good health. Here the CDR3 reads CASSLGGARLYEQYF. The DNA for the CDR3 is TGTGCCAGCAGTTTAGGGGGGGCGAGGCTCTACGAGCAGTACTTC.